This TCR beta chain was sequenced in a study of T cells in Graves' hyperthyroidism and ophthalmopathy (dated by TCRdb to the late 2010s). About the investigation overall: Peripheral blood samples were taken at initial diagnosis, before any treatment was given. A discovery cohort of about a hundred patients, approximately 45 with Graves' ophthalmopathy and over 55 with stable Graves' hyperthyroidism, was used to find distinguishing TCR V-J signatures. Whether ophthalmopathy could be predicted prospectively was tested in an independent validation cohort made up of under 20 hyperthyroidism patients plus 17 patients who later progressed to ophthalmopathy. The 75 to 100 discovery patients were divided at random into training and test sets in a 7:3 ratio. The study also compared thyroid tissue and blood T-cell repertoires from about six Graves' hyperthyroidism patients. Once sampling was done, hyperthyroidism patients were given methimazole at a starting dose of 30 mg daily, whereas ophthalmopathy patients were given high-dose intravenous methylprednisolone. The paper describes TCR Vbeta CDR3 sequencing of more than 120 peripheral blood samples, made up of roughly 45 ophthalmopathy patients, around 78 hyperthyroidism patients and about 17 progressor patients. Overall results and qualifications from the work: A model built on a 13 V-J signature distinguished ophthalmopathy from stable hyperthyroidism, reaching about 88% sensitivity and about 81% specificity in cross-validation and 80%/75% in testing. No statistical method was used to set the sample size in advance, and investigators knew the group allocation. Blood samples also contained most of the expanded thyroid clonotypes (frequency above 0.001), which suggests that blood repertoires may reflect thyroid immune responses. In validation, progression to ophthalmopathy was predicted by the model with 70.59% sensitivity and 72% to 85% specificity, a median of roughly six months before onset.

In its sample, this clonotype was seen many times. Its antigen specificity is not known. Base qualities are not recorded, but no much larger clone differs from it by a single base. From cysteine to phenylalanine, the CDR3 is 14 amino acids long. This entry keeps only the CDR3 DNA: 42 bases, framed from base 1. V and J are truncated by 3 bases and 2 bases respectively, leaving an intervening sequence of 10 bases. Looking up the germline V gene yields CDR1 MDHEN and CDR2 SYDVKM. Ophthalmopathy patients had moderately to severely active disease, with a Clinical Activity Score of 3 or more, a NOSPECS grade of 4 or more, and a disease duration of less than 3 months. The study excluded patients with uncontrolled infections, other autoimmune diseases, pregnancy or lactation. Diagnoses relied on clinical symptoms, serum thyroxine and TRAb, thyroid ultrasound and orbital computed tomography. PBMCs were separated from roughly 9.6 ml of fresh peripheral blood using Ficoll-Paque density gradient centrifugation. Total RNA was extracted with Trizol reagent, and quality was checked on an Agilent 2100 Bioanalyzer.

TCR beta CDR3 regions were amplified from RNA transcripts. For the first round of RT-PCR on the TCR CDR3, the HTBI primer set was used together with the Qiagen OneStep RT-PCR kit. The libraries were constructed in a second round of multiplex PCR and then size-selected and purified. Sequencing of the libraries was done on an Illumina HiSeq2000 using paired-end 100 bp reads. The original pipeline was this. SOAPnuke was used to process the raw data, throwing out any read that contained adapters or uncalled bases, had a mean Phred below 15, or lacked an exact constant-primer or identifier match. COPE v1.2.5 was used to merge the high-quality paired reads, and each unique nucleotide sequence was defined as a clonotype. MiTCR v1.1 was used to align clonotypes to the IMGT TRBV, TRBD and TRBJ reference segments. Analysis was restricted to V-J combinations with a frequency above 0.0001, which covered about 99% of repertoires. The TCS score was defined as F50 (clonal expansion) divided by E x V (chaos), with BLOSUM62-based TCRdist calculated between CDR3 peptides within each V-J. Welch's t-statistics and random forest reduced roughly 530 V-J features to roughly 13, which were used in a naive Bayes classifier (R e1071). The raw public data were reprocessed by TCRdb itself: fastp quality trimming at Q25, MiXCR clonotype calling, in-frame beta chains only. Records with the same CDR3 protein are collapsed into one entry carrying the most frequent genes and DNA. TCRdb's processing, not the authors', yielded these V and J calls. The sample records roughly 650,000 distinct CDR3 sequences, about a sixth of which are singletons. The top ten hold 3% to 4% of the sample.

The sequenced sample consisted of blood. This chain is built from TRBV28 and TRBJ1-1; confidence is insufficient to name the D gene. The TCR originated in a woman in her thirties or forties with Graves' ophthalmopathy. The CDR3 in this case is CASSLIQLNTEAFF. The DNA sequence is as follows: TGTGCCAGCAGTTTGATACAGCTAAACACTGAAGCTTTCTTT.